Listed below are T cell receptor beta chains from one sample, sequenced in a study of cytomegalovirus exposure and HLA in healthy donors. TCRdb's table, derived via immunoSEQ multiplex PCR, lists solely in-frame clones and lacks some. The sample yields fewer than 130,000 clones, 65% to 80% seen once. Sample: PBMCs. These receptors came from a female donor in good health and CMV-seropositive. The CDR3 runs from the conserved cysteine through the conserved F or W. The D gene is left open where the match is weak. Part of the rows lack a size; the others show once, few, many or a class for expanded clones.

D gene: TRBD2
V gene: TRBV9
J gene: TRBJ2-1
clone size: few
CDR3 DNA: TGTGCCAGCAGCCTTCTAGCGGGGGCCGGGGATGAGCAGTTCTTC
CDR3 protein: CASSLLAGAGDEQFF

D gene: -
V gene: TRBV5-1
J gene: TRBJ2-2
clone size: -
CDR3 DNA: TGCGCCAGCAGCTTAACTACTAGGGGGGGCACCGGGGAGCTGTTTTTT
CDR3 protein: CASSLTTRGGTGELFF

D gene: -
V gene: TRBV4-1
J gene: TRBJ1-2
clone size: -
CDR3 DNA: TGCGCCAGCAGCCACCCTGGGGGTGGGGACATCCCTAACTATGGCTACACCTTC
CDR3 protein: CASSHPGGGDIPNYGYTF

D gene: TRBD1
V gene: TRBV5-4
J gene: TRBJ1-2
clone size: -
CDR3 DNA: TGTGCCAGCACCACAGGGGGCGCATTCTATGGCTACACCTTC
CDR3 protein: CASTTGGAFYGYTF

D gene: TRBD1
V gene: TRBV30
J gene: TRBJ2-3
clone size: few
CDR3 DNA: TGTGCCTGGAGTGGAAGACAGGGCGCCACAGATACGCAGTATTTT
CDR3 protein: CAWSGRQGATDTQYF

D gene: -
V gene: TRBV30
J gene: TRBJ2-1
clone size: -
CDR3 DNA: TGTGCCTGGAGTGCAAATCGACTGTTACAGCAGTTCTTC
CDR3 protein: CAWSANRLLQQFF

D gene: TRBD1
V gene: TRBV9
J gene: TRBJ2-3
clone size: -
CDR3 DNA: TGTGCCAGCAGCTTAGGACAGGGCTTTACCACAGATACGCAGTATTTT
CDR3 protein: CASSLGQGFTTDTQYF

D gene: -
V gene: TRBV30
J gene: TRBJ1-2
clone size: -
CDR3 DNA: TGTGCCTGGGCCCTAACCCCTCCCTCGCGAGGCTACACCTTC
CDR3 protein: CAWALTPPSRGYTF

D gene: TRBD1
V gene: TRBV5-4
J gene: TRBJ2-7
clone size: few
CDR3 DNA: TGTGCCAGCAGCCGGGGACAGCACTACGAGCAGTACTTC
CDR3 protein: CASSRGQHYEQYF

D gene: TRBD1
V gene: TRBV30
J gene: TRBJ1-2
clone size: -
CDR3 DNA: TGTGCCTGGAGAGAAGTCGAACAGGGGGGCGGCTATGGCTACACCTTC
CDR3 protein: CAWREVEQGGGYGYTF

D gene: TRBD2
V gene: TRBV2
J gene: TRBJ2-7
clone size: once
CDR3 DNA: TGTGCCAGCAAAGCGGGAGGGGGTCACTACGAGCAGTACTTC
CDR3 protein: CASKAGGGHYEQYF

D gene: TRBD2
V gene: TRBV5-1
J gene: TRBJ2-3
clone size: few
CDR3 DNA: TGCGCCAGCAGCCTGGCCGGGACTAGCGGGAGGTCAGGCACAGATACGCAGTATTTT
CDR3 protein: CASSLAGTSGRSGTDTQYF

D gene: TRBD1
V gene: TRBV29-1
J gene: TRBJ2-5
clone size: -
CDR3 DNA: TGCAGCGGGGTGGGACAGGGTAAAGAGACCCAGTACTTC
CDR3 protein: CSGVGQGKETQYF

D gene: -
V gene: TRBV29-1
J gene: TRBJ1-2
clone size: -
CDR3 DNA: TGCAGCGTTGAAAATCACAGAGAAAGCTATGGCTACACCTTC
CDR3 protein: CSVENHRESYGYTF

D gene: -
V gene: TRBV9
J gene: TRBJ2-1
clone size: few
CDR3 DNA: TGTGCCAGCAGCGTAGTTTTCTTCGGTGAGCAGTTCTTC
CDR3 protein: CASSVVFFGEQFF

D gene: -
V gene: TRBV13
J gene: TRBJ1-1
clone size: -
CDR3 DNA: TGTGCCAGCAGCTTGGCCAGGGGAGTTCGCACTGAAGCTTTCTTT
CDR3 protein: CASSLARGVRTEAFF

D gene: -
V gene: TRBV15
J gene: TRBJ2-3
clone size: -
CDR3 DNA: TGTGCCACCAGCCAAATTAGAGCTAGCACAGATACGCAGTATTTT
CDR3 protein: CATSQIRASTDTQYF

D gene: TRBD1
V gene: TRBV7-2
J gene: TRBJ1-5
clone size: -
CDR3 DNA: TGTGCCAGCAGACTGACAGGGGGCTCTGATCAGCCCCAGCATTTT
CDR3 protein: CASRLTGGSDQPQHF

D gene: -
V gene: TRBV19
J gene: TRBJ2-7
clone size: few
CDR3 DNA: TGTGCCAGTAGTCATCTTGGGCCCCCGGTGGAGCAGTACTTC
CDR3 protein: CASSHLGPPVEQYF

D gene: -
V gene: TRBV6-1
J gene: TRBJ1-1
clone size: -
CDR3 DNA: TGTGCCAGCAGGGCAGGGGTCTTTTTCACTGAAGCTTTCTTT
CDR3 protein: CASRAGVFFTEAFF

D gene: -
V gene: TRBV6-5
J gene: TRBJ1-6
clone size: -
CDR3 DNA: TGTGCCAGCAGCTCCAGGGTGATGGGAAATTCACCCCTCCACTTT
CDR3 protein: CASSSRVMGNSPLHF

D gene: -
V gene: TRBV7-8
J gene: TRBJ2-7
clone size: -
CDR3 DNA: TGTGCCAGCAGCCCCCAGAGGTACGAGCAGTACTTC
CDR3 protein: CASSPQRYEQYF

D gene: -
V gene: TRBV27
J gene: TRBJ2-1
clone size: once
CDR3 DNA: TGTGCCAGCAGTTTTTCGGTATACAATGAGCAGTTCTTC
CDR3 protein: CASSFSVYNEQFF

D gene: -
V gene: TRBV5-4
J gene: TRBJ2-5
clone size: few
CDR3 DNA: TGTGCCAGCAGCTCGGCCAGGGGGACCCAGTACTTC
CDR3 protein: CASSSARGTQYF

D gene: -
V gene: TRBV9
J gene: TRBJ2-5
clone size: -
CDR3 DNA: TGTGCCAGCAGCGTAGCGTACCAAGAGACCCAGTACTTC
CDR3 protein: CASSVAYQETQYF

D gene: TRBD1
V gene: TRBV19
J gene: TRBJ1-1
clone size: -
CDR3 DNA: TGTGCCAGTAGTTTGAACAGGGGAAACACTGAAGCTTTCTTT
CDR3 protein: CASSLNRGNTEAFF

D gene: -
V gene: TRBV20-1
J gene: TRBJ2-1
clone size: -
CDR3 DNA: TGCAGTGCTAGAAGGGGAAATGAGCAGTTCTTC
CDR3 protein: CSARRGNEQFF

D gene: -
V gene: TRBV19
J gene: TRBJ1-5
clone size: -
CDR3 DNA: TGTGCCAGTAGTACTCGATTACAGGAAGCTAGCAATCAGCCCCAGCATTTT
CDR3 protein: CASSTRLQEASNQPQHF

D gene: -
V gene: TRBV19
J gene: TRBJ1-1
clone size: -
CDR3 DNA: TGTGCCAGTAGTATTCGGGCGGGGAGGACTGAAGCTTTCTTT
CDR3 protein: CASSIRAGRTEAFF

D gene: TRBD1
V gene: TRBV2
J gene: TRBJ1-1
clone size: -
CDR3 DNA: TGTGCCAGCAGTGTACAGGGACAGGGGAACACTGAAGCTTTCTTT
CDR3 protein: CASSVQGQGNTEAFF

D gene: -
V gene: TRBV5-1
J gene: TRBJ2-7
clone size: -
CDR3 DNA: TGCGCCAGCAGCGAGGCGGGACAGCCTAGCGAGCAGTACTTC
CDR3 protein: CASSEAGQPSEQYF

D gene: TRBD2
V gene: TRBV5-1
J gene: TRBJ2-7
clone size: -
CDR3 DNA: TGCGCCAGCAGCTTGTCGGCGGGAGGGTTAGCGTCCTACGAGCAGTACTTC
CDR3 protein: CASSLSAGGLASYEQYF

D gene: TRBD2
V gene: TRBV6-1
J gene: TRBJ2-1
clone size: -
CDR3 DNA: TGTGCCAGCAGTGGACTAGCGGGAGGCTACAATGAGCAGTTCTTC
CDR3 protein: CASSGLAGGYNEQFF

D gene: TRBD1
V gene: TRBV10-3
J gene: TRBJ2-3
clone size: -
CDR3 DNA: TGTGCCATCAGTGGAGGACAGGGACGCACAGATACGCAGTATTTT
CDR3 protein: CAISGGQGRTDTQYF

D gene: -
V gene: TRBV6-1
J gene: TRBJ1-2
clone size: -
CDR3 DNA: TGTGCCAGCAGTGATTTCCTTCGGGGCTACACCTTC
CDR3 protein: CASSDFLRGYTF

D gene: -
V gene: TRBV23-1
J gene: TRBJ1-5
clone size: -
CDR3 DNA: TGCGCCAGCACGACAGCAATCAGAAATCAGCCCCAGCATTTT
CDR3 protein: CASTTAIRNQPQHF

D gene: TRBD2
V gene: TRBV7-6
J gene: TRBJ2-1
clone size: -
CDR3 DNA: TGTGCCAGCAGCTTAGCAGGTAGCGGGAGGGGAAGTCGCAATGAGCAGTTCTTC
CDR3 protein: CASSLAGSGRGSRNEQFF

D gene: -
V gene: TRBV6-5
J gene: TRBJ1-2
clone size: few
CDR3 DNA: TGTGCCAGCAGTTACTCGCCGGGGTCGGGTGGCTACACCTTC
CDR3 protein: CASSYSPGSGGYTF

D gene: -
V gene: TRBV19
J gene: TRBJ1-1
clone size: -
CDR3 DNA: TGTGCCAGTAGGGAGACAAGCCCGGGACTTCGAGCTGCTGAAGCTTTCTTT
CDR3 protein: CASRETSPGLRAAEAFF

D gene: TRBD1
V gene: TRBV6-5
J gene: TRBJ2-2
clone size: -
CDR3 DNA: TGTGCCAGCAGCCCGGACAGGGGGAACACCGGGGAGCTGTTTTTT
CDR3 protein: CASSPDRGNTGELFF

D gene: -
V gene: TRBV7-9
J gene: TRBJ2-7
clone size: -
CDR3 DNA: TGTGCCAGCAGCTTAGGATGGGGGGGCTTAGGTAACGAGCAGTACTTC
CDR3 protein: CASSLGWGGLGNEQYF

D gene: TRBD2
V gene: TRBV27
J gene: TRBJ2-3
clone size: -
CDR3 DNA: TGTGCCAGCAGTCCCTACCCCCTAGCGGGACAAAAGCCAGATACGCAGTATTTT
CDR3 protein: CASSPYPLAGQKPDTQYF

D gene: -
V gene: TRBV12-5
J gene: TRBJ2-3
clone size: -
CDR3 DNA: TGTGCTAGTGAGTCAACTAGCACAGATACGCAGTATTTT
CDR3 protein: CASESTSTDTQYF

D gene: -
V gene: TRBV9
J gene: TRBJ1-2
clone size: -
CDR3 DNA: TGTGCCAGCAGTAAGACCGTCCAGGGGCTCTATGGCTACACCTTC
CDR3 protein: CASSKTVQGLYGYTF

D gene: -
V gene: TRBV2
J gene: TRBJ2-1
clone size: -
CDR3 DNA: TGTGCCAGCACAAGACAGACCGTATCCTACAATGAGCAGTTCTTC
CDR3 protein: CASTRQTVSYNEQFF

D gene: TRBD2
V gene: TRBV5-1
J gene: TRBJ2-5
clone size: few
CDR3 DNA: TGCGCCAGCAGAGGGACTAGCCAAGAGACCCAGTACTTC
CDR3 protein: CASRGTSQETQYF

D gene: TRBD1
V gene: TRBV27
J gene: TRBJ1-2
clone size: -
CDR3 DNA: TGTGCCAGCAGTTCCCTCGGGACAGGGATAGGGGGCTACACCTTC
CDR3 protein: CASSSLGTGIGGYTF

D gene: TRBD1
V gene: TRBV18
J gene: TRBJ2-7
clone size: -
CDR3 DNA: TGTGCCAGCTCACTACGGACAGGGGGCAGGTACGAGCAGTACTTC
CDR3 protein: CASSLRTGGRYEQYF

D gene: -
V gene: TRBV5-1
J gene: TRBJ2-3
clone size: -
CDR3 DNA: TGCGCCAGCAGTTTTGGCAGGCCCAGCACAGATACGCAGTATTTT
CDR3 protein: CASSFGRPSTDTQYF

D gene: -
V gene: TRBV7-6
J gene: TRBJ1-4
clone size: -
CDR3 DNA: TGTGCCAGCAGCTTAGCACCCGCGACGGGGGATGAAAAACTGTTTTTT
CDR3 protein: CASSLAPATGDEKLFF

D gene: TRBD2
V gene: TRBV28
J gene: TRBJ2-4
clone size: -
CDR3 DNA: TGTGCCAGCAGTTCGGGGGGGGTAGCCAAAAACATTCAGTACTTC
CDR3 protein: CASSSGGVAKNIQYF

D gene: -
V gene: TRBV5-1
J gene: TRBJ1-4
clone size: -
CDR3 DNA: TGCGCCAGCAGCTTGGATAGGGCGGGTGAAAAACTGTTTTTT
CDR3 protein: CASSLDRAGEKLFF

D gene: -
V gene: TRBV6-1
J gene: TRBJ1-6
clone size: -
CDR3 DNA: TGTGCCAGCAGTGACAGGTATAATTCACCCCTCCACTTT
CDR3 protein: CASSDRYNSPLHF

D gene: TRBD1
V gene: TRBV9
J gene: TRBJ2-1
clone size: -
CDR3 DNA: TGTGCCAGCAGCGTAGAGGGACAGACCTACAATGAGCAGTTCTTC
CDR3 protein: CASSVEGQTYNEQFF

D gene: TRBD1
V gene: TRBV5-1
J gene: TRBJ2-3
clone size: -
CDR3 DNA: TGCGCCAGCAACCTACCCTGGGACAGGGATTTCACAGATACGCAGTATTTT
CDR3 protein: CASNLPWDRDFTDTQYF